This entry lists 25 T cell receptor beta chains sequenced from one sample in a study of radiotherapy plus CTLA-4 blockade in lung cancer (dated by TCRdb to the late 2010s). Library method: the immunoSEQ multiplex PCR assay. TCRdb stores this immuneACCESS table with in-frame sequences only. Part of the clones is absent; in the studies checked, under half of the shortfall reflects unresolved V genes, and no reason is known for the rest. The sample data list some 70,000 clones, and approximately 82% of these were observed just once. The biggest ten clones account for about 4% of the sample. This specimen consisted of peripheral blood, obtained from a patient treated with radiotherapy plus ipilimumab. The receptors were gathered from a human donor with non-small cell lung cancer who had a partial response to radiotherapy plus ipilimumab.

In nucleotides, the CDR3 is TGTGCCAGTAGTGTCATTCAGGGGGCTGGCTATGGCTACACCTTC. Translated: CASSVIQGAGYGYTF. The genes are TRBV19 and TRBJ1-2; TRBD1 aligns across 8 bases. This CDR3 has 15 residues. J gave up 4 bases and V 5 bases, and 9 bases lay outside the gene matches. The V gene's germline CDR1 is LNHDA and CDR2 SQIVND (reference sequence).

The chain links TRBV27 to TRBJ1-1; D gene ambiguous. Germline V gene sequence: CDR1 MNHEY, CDR2 SMNVEV (reference sequence). CDR3 size: 11 residues. Trimming shortened V by 4 bases and J by 3 bases, and 3 bases separated the two germline ends. The CDR3 here is CASSSYTEAFF. The DNA of the CDR3 is TGTGCCAGCAGTTCCTACACTGAAGCTTTCTTT.

Only a few counts were recorded for this clone. This chain uses TRBV5-6 with TRBJ1-1, with TRBD1 matching 10 bases. There are 13 residues in the CDR3. Germline assignment: CDR1 SGHDT and CDR2 YYEEEE. V shed 4 bases and J 13 bases; nucleotides not matched to a gene: 10. The CDR3 reads CASSLGQGMNLFF. The CDR3 nucleotides are TGTGCCAGCAGCCTGGGACAGGGGATGAATCTTTTCTTT.

The genes are TRBV11-3 and TRBJ2-3; D remains ambiguous. The germline gives CDR1 SGHNT, CDR2 YENEEA. The CDR3 covers 10 residues. Trimming shortened V by 7 bases and J by 3 bases, and 2 bases separated the two germline ends. The CDR3 loop reads CASITDTQYF. CDR3 coding DNA: TGTGCCAGCATAACAGATACGCAGTATTTT.

The CDR3 bases are TGTGCCACCAGCAGAGAGGGGGCCCTTAATGAAAAACTGTTTTTT. Translating it yields CATSREGALNEKLFF. The chain joins TRBV15 to TRBJ1-4, with D possibly TRBD1 on 6 matching bases. Trimming left V 0 bases short and J 4 bases short, with 9 bases between. Looked up from germline, CDR1 is LNHNV and CDR2 is YYDKDF (reference sequence). This CDR3 has 15 residues.

This chain links TRBV5-5 with TRBJ2-1, with 7 bases that match TRBD2. The CDR3 is 16 amino acids. J was trimmed by 2 bases and V by 0 bases; bases with no gene match: 5. The V gene's germline CDR1 is SGHKS and CDR2 YYEKEE (reference sequence). CDR3 loop: CASSLDREVTYNEQFF. Written as DNA, the CDR3 is TGTGCCAGCAGCTTGGATCGGGAGGTCACCTACAATGAGCAGTTCTTC.

The J gene is TRBJ1-3, the V gene TRBV6-5; D is ambiguous. The CDR3 is 15 residues long. Germline lookup yields CDR1 MNHEY and CDR2 SVGAGI. The V end was cut by 5 bases, the J end by 0 bases, with 11 bases between. The CDR3 here is CASSTGWNSGNTIYF. In DNA, the CDR3 is TGTGCCAGCAGTACCGGGTGGAACTCTGGAAACACCATATATTTT.

The chain couples TRBV7-2 to TRBJ2-7; D gene ambiguous. Germline CDR1 and CDR2: SGHTA and FQGNSA. The V and J ends lost 2 bases and 0 bases respectively, with 14 bases between them. The CDR3 is 16 residues long. For the CDR3, the DNA is TGTGCCAGCAGCTTATTGACTCTCGAACACTCCTACGAGCAGTACTTC. It yields the protein CASSLLTLEHSYEQYF.

V usage is TRBV18 and J usage is TRBJ1-5, with D hard to call. V shed 4 bases and J shed 2 bases, with 18 bases lying between them. This CDR3 has 17 residues. CDR1 is KGHSH, CDR2 LQKENI, per germline. The CDR3 nucleotides are TGTGCCAGCTCACGATCCCCAGCGGGTGTAGGCAATCAGCCCCAGCATTTT. Translation: CASSRSPAGVGNQPQHF.

This chain uses TRBV28 with TRBJ2-5; D unresolved. CDR3 length: 12 residues. The V gene's germline CDR1 is MDHEN and CDR2 SYDVKM. Trimming took 5 bases from V and 11 from J, leaving 15 bases between them. Written as DNA, the CDR3 is TGTGCCAGCAGTGGCCGGGTCATAGAGCAGTACTTC. Protein sequence: CASSGRVIEQYF.

The chain recombines TRBV4-1 with TRBJ2-7; D is possibly TRBD1 (6 bases). V shed 4 bases and J shed 2 bases, with 18 bases lying between them. Germline CDR1 and CDR2: MGHRA and YSYEKL. CDR3 length equals 16 residues. CDR3 nucleotides: TGCGCCAGCAGCCCCAGGGGAAGAACTTTAACCTACGAGCAGTACTTC. This encodes CASSPRGRTLTYEQYF.

This clone was picked up a small number of times. CDR3 protein: CASSPGLASYNEQFF. Written as DNA, the CDR3 is TGTGCCAGCAGCCCGGGACTAGCGTCATACAATGAGCAGTTCTTC. The gene calls are TRBV6-4 and TRBJ2-1, with 10 bases that match TRBD2. Germline CDR1 reads MRHNA; CDR2 reads SNTAGT. Trimming removed 6 bases from V and 4 bases from J; junction bases left unmatched: 6. The CDR3 extends over 15 amino acids.

The chain is built from TRBV9 and TRBJ2-1, with 9 bases fitting TRBD2. V lost 0 bases, J lost 0 bases, and 1 base stayed unmatched. CDR1 and CDR2 from the germline V gene are SGDLS and YYNGEE. The CDR3 consists of 16 residues. CDR3 bases: TGTGCCAGCAGCGTAGCTAGCGGGAACTCCTACAATGAGCAGTTCTTC. It yields the protein CASSVASGNSYNEQFF.

J is TRBJ2-3 and V is TRBV5-6; no clear D. Germline V gene sequence: CDR1 SGHDT, CDR2 YYEEEE. Trimming took off 0 bases at V and 1 base at J, with 9 bases between the two ends. The CDR3 totals 15 residues. This CDR3 is CASSLVVARTDTQYF. For the CDR3, the DNA is TGTGCCAGCAGCTTGGTGGTAGCCCGCACAGATACGCAGTATTTT.

This chain uses TRBV18 with TRBJ2-7, with a possible D match to TRBD2 (6 bases). CDR1 and CDR2 from the germline V gene are KGHSH and LQKENI. V was cut by 2 bases and J by 3 bases, with 17 bases left in between. The CDR3 contains 16 residues. The CDR3 is CASSPGAGPEGYEQYF. CDR3 nucleotide sequence: TGTGCCAGCTCACCAGGGGCGGGACCTGAGGGCTACGAGCAGTACTTC.

J is TRBJ2-7 and V is TRBV19; a possible D gene is TRBD1 (5 bases). V lost 3 bases and J lost 2, with 11 bases in between. The CDR3 has 14 residues. Germline-derived CDR1 and CDR2 are LNHDA and SQIVND (reference sequence). CDR3 DNA sequence: TGTGCCAGTAGTATGTCAGGGCACCCCTACGAGCAGTACTTC. It codes for CASSMSGHPYEQYF.

The J gene is TRBJ2-5, the V gene TRBV2, with 7 bases identical to TRBD1. The V gene's germline CDR1 is SNHLY and CDR2 FYNNEI. Trimming took 7 bases from V and 4 from J; bases not matched to a gene: 9. The CDR3 is made up of 14 amino acids. CDR3 nucleotide sequence: TGTGCCAGCACTACGACGGCAGGGGGAGAGACCCAGTACTTC. Protein sequence: CASTTTAGGETQYF.

In DNA form, the CDR3 reads TGTGCCAGCAGTGACGAGGTTGGTAGTGCTGAGCAGTTCTTC. It specifies CASSDEVGSAEQFF. The V call is TRBV6-4, the J call TRBJ2-1; D is undetermined. The CDR3 length is 14 residues. Per germline, CDR1 MRHNA and CDR2 SNTAGT. Trimming left V 2 bases short and J 9 bases short, with 14 bases between.

The chain is built from TRBV7-6 and TRBJ2-3; D call uncertain. The ends were cut back, 4 bases at V and 2 bases at J, with 7 bases in the middle. The germline CDR1 and CDR2 sequences are SGHVS and FNYEAQ. The CDR3 extends over 13 amino acids. CDR3: CASSSPPTDTQYF. DNA for the CDR3: TGTGCCAGCAGCTCCCCTCCCACAGATACGCAGTATTTT.

The sample holds a few counts of this clone. The chain recombines TRBV7-9 with TRBJ2-5; 8 bases fit TRBD2. Looked up from germline, CDR1 is SEHNR and CDR2 is FQNEAQ (reference sequence). V was pared by 4 bases and J by 5 bases, with 6 bases of the junction left unmatched. CDR3 length: 14 amino acids. The CDR3 bases are TGTGCCAGCAGCTCTGGGACTAGTAGGGAGACCCAGTACTTC. Translating it yields CASSSGTSRETQYF.

The J gene is TRBJ2-7, the V gene TRBV25-1; no reliable D call. Germline V gives CDR1 MGHDK, CDR2 SYGVNS. The CDR3 has 11 residues. V lost 7 bases, J lost 2 bases, and 6 bases lay in between. DNA for the CDR3: TGTGCCAGCATGGGCGCCTACGAGCAGTACTTC. Translation gives CASMGAYEQYF.

The rearrangement links TRBV19 to TRBJ2-3; 10 nucleotides line up with TRBD2. V shed 7 bases, J shed 2 bases, and the junction held 6 bases outside the gene matches. The CDR3 is made up of 15 amino acids. Germline-derived CDR1 and CDR2 are LNHDA and SQIVND (reference sequence). CDR3 DNA: TGTGCCAGTATAAAGACTAGCGGGTACACAGATACGCAGTATTTT. It yields the protein CASIKTSGYTDTQYF.

This chain links TRBV6-1 with TRBJ2-3; 7 positions match TRBD1. CDR1 MNHNS and CDR2 SASEGT come from the germline V gene. The CDR3 runs to 15 residues. After removal of 1 base from V and 9 bases from J, the junction contained 10 bases not matched to a gene. The CDR3 DNA is TGTGCCAGCAGTGAAGACACAGGGGCCAGCCGGACGCAGTATTTT. It translates to CASSEDTGASRTQYF.

The chain combines TRBV2 with TRBJ2-7; D may be TRBD1 (6 bases). The germline V and J ends were trimmed by 9 bases and 4 bases, with 16 bases remaining between them. The CDR3 contains 13 residues. CDR1 is SNHLY and CDR2 is FYNNEI in the germline V gene. The CDR3 is CARGQGPAYEQYF. CDR3 in DNA: TGTGCCAGAGGGCAGGGGCCCGCTTACGAGCAGTACTTC.

The chain is built from TRBV19 and TRBJ2-1; D not resolved. Trimming stripped 3 bases from V and 4 bases from J, with 7 bases between. Germline CDR1 is LNHDA and CDR2 is SQIVND (reference sequence). The CDR3 totals 13 residues. In DNA, the CDR3 is TGTGCCAGTAGTATGTCAGTTTACAATGAGCAGTTCTTC. Its translation is CASSMSVYNEQFF. Variable domain in full (rest from reference TRBV19 and TRBJ2-1): DGGITQSPKYLFRKEGQNVTLSCEQNLNHDAMYWYRQDPGQGLRLIYYSQIVNDFQKGDIAEGYSVSREKKESFPLTVTSAQKNPTAFYLCASSMSVYNEQFFGPGTRLTVL.